The 4 T cell receptor beta chains listed next were all sequenced from one sample in a study of CD8 T cells in ankylosing spondylitis. Overall study results and limits: Seemingly characteristic of ankylosing spondylitis blood was a TCR beta motif consisting of about 8 highly homologous variants.

These receptors' antigens are unknown. TCRdb independently ran MiXCR on the 5' RACE reads; one entry per CDR3 protein. This sample has more than 400,000 distinct CDR3 sequences, with 5.3% found just once. Sample: blood, either unsorted or a sorted T cell fraction (not recorded which). These receptors all come from a male donor with ankylosing spondylitis.

There are many counts of this clonotype. The chain recombines TRBV29-1 with TRBJ2-1; the match to TRBD2 covers 14 bases. Trimming at V came to 5 bases and at J to 1 base, leaving 7 bases not matched to a gene. CDR1 is SQVTM and CDR2 is ANQGSEA in the germline V gene. The length of the CDR3 is 17 residues. The CDR3 protein is CSVLTSGRARSYNEQFF. In DNA, the CDR3 is TGCAGCGTTTTGACTAGCGGGAGGGCCAGGTCCTACAATGAGCAGTTCTTC.

The table lists this clonotype with many counts. The V and J genes are TRBV7-2 and TRBJ1-2, with D possibly being TRBD1 (6 bases). The germline CDR1 and CDR2 sequences are SGHTA and FQGNSA. The V gene lost 2 bases and the J gene lost 7 bases, with 14 bases spanning the gap. This CDR3 has 14 residues. The CDR3 protein is CASSLWAGESGYTF. CDR3 coding DNA: TGTGCCAGCAGCTTATGGGCAGGGGAGTCTGGCTACACCTTC.

This clonotype was picked up a small number of times. The rearrangement joins TRBV29-1 to TRBJ2-1; the D gene is possibly TRBD2 (6 bases). V gave up 0 bases and J gave up 0 bases, with 12 bases separating them. Germline CDR1 is SQVTM and CDR2 is ANQGSEA. The CDR3 spans 16 residues. The CDR3 DNA follows: TGCAGCGTTGAAGATTTGGGGGGTCGCTCCTACAATGAGCAGTTCTTC. Amino acids: CSVEDLGGRSYNEQFF.

This clonotype has ten or more counts. The V call is TRBV20-1, the J call TRBJ2-7; D not resolved. Per the germline V gene, CDR1 is DFQATT and CDR2 is SNEGSKA (reference sequence). V was cut by 6 bases and J by 0 bases, with 9 bases left in between. The CDR3 has 12 amino acids. The CDR3 nucleotides read TGCAGTGCAAAGGACGGCTCCTACGAGCAGTACTTC. Translating gives CSAKDGSYEQYF.